These 5 T cell receptor beta chains originate from one sample sequenced in a study of T cell changes during pregnancy in multiple sclerosis (dated by TCRdb to between 2018 and 2021). The receptor library was made with the immunoSEQ multiplex PCR assay. This is the immuneACCESS table as TCRdb keeps it, with only in-frame sequences that have V and J called. A part of the clones is gone; compared with another copy, unresolved V genes explain less than half, and the rest is unexplained. The sample data list 50,000 or so clones, and 85% to 95% of these were observed just once. The ten top clones hold approximately 4% of the sample. Sequenced material: CD8+ T cells from peripheral blood mononuclear cells, taken after pregnancy. These TCRs come from a female donor with multiple sclerosis, enrolled in a pregnancy study.

CDR3 amino acids: CASSRTNTNYGYTF. The CDR3 DNA reads as TGTGCCAGCAGTCGGACAAATACTAACTATGGCTACACCTTC. The chain links TRBV27 to TRBJ1-2, with D maybe TRBD1 (5 bases). Germline V lookup: CDR1 MNHEY, CDR2 SMNVEV (reference sequence). CDR3 length: 14 residues. V shed 5 bases and J shed 0 bases, with 10 bases lying between them.

The chain joins TRBV7-2 to TRBJ1-2; 7 nucleotides line up with TRBD1. Germline CDR1 and CDR2: SGHTA and FQGNSA. This CDR3 has 13 residues. V gave up 4 bases and J gave up 10 bases; unmatched junction bases: 9. CDR3 amino acids: CASSSGPTGVYTF. DNA for the CDR3: TGTGCCAGCAGCTCGGGACCTACAGGGGTCTACACCTTC. The variable domain in full, completed from reference TRBV7-2 and TRBJ1-2, reads GAGVSQSPSNKVTEKGKDVELRCDPISGHTALYWYRQSLGQGLEFLIYFQGNSAPDKSGLPSDRFSAERTGGSVSTLTIQRTQQEDSAVYLCASSSGPTGVYTFGSGTRLTVV.

This clone was observed once. This rearrangement joins TRBV11-2 to TRBJ2-1; perhaps TRBD1 as D (6 bases). Trimming removed 0 bases from V and 5 bases from J, with 11 bases in between. The V gene's germline CDR1 is SGHAT and CDR2 FQNNGV. The CDR3 is 15 residues long. CDR3 DNA: TGTGCCAGCAGCTTAGAGGTCACAGGGAACAATGAGCAGTTCTTC. Its translation: CASSLEVTGNNEQFF.

V and J are TRBV4-3 and TRBJ1-1; D not resolved. The CDR3 loop spans 13 amino acids. CDR1 LGHNA and CDR2 YSLEER come from the germline V gene. V was trimmed by 0 bases and J by 5 bases, leaving 7 bases between them. CDR3 region: CASSQDLRTEAFF. The CDR3 DNA sequence: TGCGCCAGCAGCCAAGATTTGAGGACTGAAGCTTTCTTT.

The J gene is TRBJ2-1, the V gene TRBV2; 8 nucleotides match TRBD1. CDR1 and CDR2 from the germline V gene are SNHLY and FYNNEI. The CDR3 totals 14 residues. After removal of 6 bases from V and 0 bases from J, the junction contained 1 base not matched to a gene. The CDR3 is CASSGTGSYNEQFF. In DNA, the CDR3 is TGTGCCAGCAGCGGGACAGGCTCCTACAATGAGCAGTTCTTC.